The next 5 T cell receptor beta chains were all read from a single sample in a study of T cell responses to AZD1222 COVID-19 vaccine. Assay used: immunoSEQ multiplex PCR; TCRdb lists only in-frame clones, some missing. Among 180,000 or so clones listed, 92% were seen once. Sequencing was performed on peripheral blood, taken 28 days after the second AZD1222 dose. The receptor set was obtained from an adult who received the AZD1222 COVID-19 vaccine.

This clone was observed a handful of times. V and J are TRBV3-1 (or the pseudogene TRBV3-2) and TRBJ2-7, with 15 bases matching TRBD2. The CDR3 totals 16 residues. CDR1 and CDR2 from the germline V gene are LGHDT and YNNKEL (reference sequence). Trimming took 3 bases from V and 3 from J; bases not matched to a gene: 3. In DNA form, the CDR3 reads TGTGCCAGCAGCCAGGGACTAGCGGGGGGCCTCTACGAGCAGTACTTC. Residues: CASSQGLAGGLYEQYF.

The chain links TRBV10-3 to TRBJ2-7, with 11 bases identical to TRBD2. CDR1 is ENHRY and CDR2 is SYGVKD in the germline V gene. The CDR3 is 14 amino acids. Trimming cost V 8 bases and J 6 bases; bases outside gene matches: 9. The CDR3 nucleotides read TGTGCCATCGACGAGGGACTAGCGGCCCCCGAGCAGTACTTC. It codes for CAIDEGLAAPEQYF.

The chain recombines TRBV28 with TRBJ1-5; TRBD1 is a possible D gene (6 bases). Germline V gene data show CDR1 as MDHEN and CDR2 as SYDVKM. V was clipped by 2 bases and J by 2 bases, with 19 bases between them. This CDR3 has 18 amino acids. The CDR3 nucleotides are TGTGCCAGCAGTTTAATCGTGGGTGACAGGCGGGGCAATCAGCCCCAGCATTTT. It specifies CASSLIVGDRRGNQPQHF.

The J gene is TRBJ2-5, the V gene TRBV7-2; D is undetermined. The CDR3 is made up of 19 amino acids. V was clipped by 5 bases and J by 1 base, with 26 bases between them. The germline V gene has CDR1 SGHTA and CDR2 FQGNSA. The CDR3 region is CASSLGLVLVRTRQETQYF. In DNA, the CDR3 is TGTGCCAGCAGCCTAGGCTTGGTATTAGTTCGCACTCGCCAAGAGACCCAGTACTTC.

The V call is TRBV6-5, the J call TRBJ2-7; weak D call: TRBD1 (6 bases). CDR3 size: 15 residues. Germline V gives CDR1 MNHEY, CDR2 SVGAGI. V was shortened by 3 bases and J by 2 bases, with 14 bases between the two germline ends. CDR3: CASSYSGDGPYEQYF. The CDR3 nucleotides read TGTGCCAGCAGTTATTCAGGGGATGGGCCCTACGAGCAGTACTTC.